The 24 T cell receptor beta chains reported below all come from one sample, sequenced in a study of T-cell memory formation after mild COVID-19. Via MiXCR, TCRdb re-called the 5' RACE reads, giving one row per CDR3 protein. The top ten hold approximately 23% of the sample, which has a few hundred thousand distinct CDR3 sequences, around 15% seen once. Sample: PBMCs or a T cell subset sorted from them (not recorded which). These receptors all stem from a man aged 18 to 29 who had mild COVID-19 (a few samples of this study predate the infection). Cell type and time point are not known.

The V and J genes are TRBV5-4 and TRBJ2-3, with 7 bases aligning to TRBD2. This CDR3 spans 16 amino acids. Germline CDR1 is SGHNT and CDR2 is YYREEE (reference sequence). The V segment lost 4 bases and the J segment 2 bases; nucleotides outside the gene matches: 10. The CDR3 region is CASSRGGAGTTDTQYF. DNA for the CDR3: TGTGCCAGCAGCCGTGGGGGAGCGGGGACCACAGATACGCAGTATTTT.

This clonotype has just one count. The J gene is TRBJ1-2, the V gene TRBV4-1; maybe TRBD1 (6 bases). Per the germline V gene, CDR1 is MGHRA and CDR2 is YSYEKL. The V end lost 1 base, the J end lost 4 bases, and 10 bases lay between the germline ends. There are 14 residues in the CDR3. For the CDR3, the DNA is TGCGCCAGCAGCCAAGTCCGGACAGCCTATGGCTACACCTTC. Translating it yields CASSQVRTAYGYTF.

The genes are TRBV10-2 and TRBJ1-1, with D possibly matching TRBD1 (5 bases). This CDR3 contains 15 residues. Germline CDR1 WSHSY, CDR2 SAAADI. V was trimmed by 3 bases and J by 5 bases, leaving 16 bases between them. The CDR3 is CASSDGFVGATEAFF. The CDR3 DNA follows: TGCGCCAGCAGTGACGGGTTTGTTGGGGCGACTGAAGCTTTCTTT.

Only a few counts were recorded for this clonotype. The CDR3 bases are TGTGCCAGCAGCGTTGGGCGGGGGCTTACAGATACGCAGTATTTT. As protein: CASSVGRGLTDTQYF. The genes are TRBV9 and TRBJ2-3; D possibly corresponds to TRBD2 (7 bases). CDR3 length equals 15 residues. Per germline, CDR1 SGDLS and CDR2 YYNGEE. Trimming took off 2 bases at V and 3 bases at J, with 13 bases between the two ends. Filled out from reference TRBV9 and TRBJ2-3, the complete variable domain reads DSGVTQTPKHLITATGQRVTLRCSPRSGDLSVYWYQQSLDQGLQFLIQYYNGEERAKGNILERFSAQQFPDLHSELNLSSLELGDSALYFCASSVGRGLTDTQYFGPGTRLTVL.

This clonotype was found a few times. The chain carries TRBV4-1 and TRBJ1-1; D ambiguous. Per germline, CDR1 MGHRA and CDR2 YSYEKL. This CDR3 is 13 amino acids long. V was pared by 4 bases and J by 0 bases, with 6 bases between. The chain's CDR3 is CASSRLMNTEAFF. The CDR3 DNA sequence: TGCGCCAGCAGCCGTCTGATGAACACTGAAGCTTTCTTT.

This clonotype has a single count. The chain couples TRBV6-5 to TRBJ1-1; TRBD1 aligns across 7 bases. The CDR3 is 11 amino acids. The V and J ends lost 8 bases and 10 bases, in that order; junction bases with no gene match: 7. The germline V gene has CDR1 MNHEY and CDR2 SVGAGI. The CDR3 DNA reads TGTGCCAGCGGCCAGGGGGTTGGAGCTTTCTTT. It is translated as CASGQGVGAFF.

The J gene is TRBJ1-5, the V gene TRBV27, with D tentatively TRBD1 (6 bases). This CDR3 comprises 16 residues. V was shortened by 5 bases and J by 0 bases, with 14 bases between the two germline ends. Germline V gene data show CDR1 as MNHEY and CDR2 as SMNVEV (reference sequence). The CDR3 bases are TGTGCCAGCAGTCAGACAGGCGATGATAGCAATCAGCCCCAGCATTTT. Translation: CASSQTGDDSNQPQHF.

This chain connects TRBV4-2 to TRBJ2-4; TRBD2 matches 8 bases. The CDR3 consists of 15 residues. Germline CDR1 LGHNA, CDR2 YNFKEQ. Trimming took 0 bases from V and 7 from J; bases not matched to a gene: 5. This chain's CDR3 is CASSQDSGVRNIQYF. In nucleotides, the CDR3 is TGTGCCAGCAGCCAAGATAGCGGGGTGCGGAACATTCAGTACTTC.

The chain employs TRBV12-3 or TRBV12-4 and TRBJ2-5, with 11 bases matching TRBD1. With 5 bases clipped from V and 7 bases from J, the junction kept 3 bases outside the gene matches. The CDR3 contains 13 residues. The DNA for the CDR3 is TGTGCCAGCAGTACGGGGACAGGGGGGACCCAGTACTTC. It codes for CASSTGTGGTQYF.

Only a few counts were recorded for this clonotype. V usage is TRBV6-5 and J usage is TRBJ2-5; possible D gene TRBD1, 7 bases. Germline V gene data show CDR1 as MNHEY and CDR2 as SVGAGI. Trimming left V 2 bases short and J 1 base short, with 14 bases between. This CDR3 has 16 amino acids. The CDR3 sequence is CASSYLRGDSQETQYF. CDR3 DNA sequence: TGTGCCAGCAGTTACCTCAGGGGGGACAGCCAAGAGACCCAGTACTTC.

In its sample, this clonotype was seen a few times. The chain's CDR3 is CASSLGGGCYEQYV. CDR3 in DNA: TGTGCTAGCAGCTTAGGAGGGGGATGCTACGAGCAGTACGTC. The genes are TRBV7-7 and TRBJ2-7; either TRBD1 or TRBD2 may fit D (6 bases each). The germline V gene has CDR1 SSHAT and CDR2 FNYEAQ (reference sequence). This CDR3 comprises 14 residues.

This clonotype was seen only a few times. J is TRBJ1-1 and V is TRBV15, with D maybe TRBD1 (6 bases). Germline V gene data show CDR1 as LNHNV and CDR2 as YYDKDF (reference sequence). Deletions cut 1 base from V and 3 bases from J, with 18 bases between. This CDR3 has 17 amino acids. CDR3 sequence (DNA): TGTGCCACCAGCAGAGGGCTAACACAGGGATCGGACACTGAAGCTTTCTTT. This translates into CATSRGLTQGSDTEAFF.

By share of the sample, this clonotype is large (0.1 to 1%). The genes are TRBV6-4 and TRBJ2-6, with 8 nucleotides matching TRBD1. Losses at the gene ends were 0 bases for V and 2 bases for J; bases not matched to a gene: 0. This CDR3 spans 16 amino acids. The germline CDR1 and CDR2 sequences are MRHNA and SNTAGT. The CDR3 sequence: CASSDSTGAGANVLTF. CDR3 coding DNA: TGTGCCAGCAGTGACTCGACAGGGGCTGGGGCCAACGTCCTGACTTTC.

This clonotype has a handful of counts. This rearrangement joins TRBV12-3 or TRBV12-4 to TRBJ1-1; weak D call: TRBD1 (6 bases). The CDR3 has 14 amino acids. The ends were cut back, 6 bases at V and 10 bases at J, with 21 bases in the middle. Here the CDR3 reads CASSPTGFGGGAFF. CDR3 DNA sequence: TGTGCCAGCAGCCCTACAGGGTTCGGTGGGGGAGCTTTCTTT.

This clonotype was seen a handful of times. The V and J genes are TRBV19 and TRBJ2-1; 10 nucleotides line up with TRBD2. The CDR3 totals 15 residues. Trimming at V came to 5 bases and at J to 4 bases, leaving 5 bases not matched to a gene. Germline CDR1 and CDR2: LNHDA and SQIVND (reference sequence). The DNA for the CDR3 is TGTGCCAGTAGTCGGACTAGCGGAGATTACAATGAGCAGTTCTTC. Translating it yields CASSRTSGDYNEQFF.

This clonotype was detected a few times. The rearrangement uses TRBV18 and TRBJ1-5, with a weak D call TRBD1 (6 bases). The ends were cut back, 6 bases at V and 5 bases at J, with 8 bases in the middle. CDR1 is KGHSH and CDR2 is LQKENI in the germline V gene. CDR3 length equals 12 residues. In DNA, the CDR3 is TGTGCCAGCTCCGACAGGTATCAGCCCCAGCATTTT. Translated, it gives CASSDRYQPQHF.

In its sample, this clonotype was seen a few times. The J gene is TRBJ2-1, the V gene TRBV7-2; D call uncertain. In germline, CDR1 is SGHTA, CDR2 FQGNSA. The V and J ends lost 10 bases and 4 bases respectively, with 11 bases between them. The CDR3 contains 12 residues. This CDR3 is CATSHPYNEQFF. The DNA for the CDR3 is TGTGCCACCTCACATCCGTACAATGAGCAGTTCTTC.

The chain couples TRBV5-4 to TRBJ2-1, with 7 nucleotides matching TRBD2. V shed 0 bases and J 3 bases; nucleotides not matched to a gene: 3. This CDR3 is built from 15 residues. CDR1 and CDR2 from the germline V gene are SGHNT and YYREEE (reference sequence). Written as DNA, the CDR3 is TGTGCCAGCAGCTTGGCTCGGGGGGACTACAATGAGCAGTTCTTC. This codes for CASSLARGDYNEQFF. Complete variable domain (other parts from reference TRBV5-4 and TRBJ2-1): ETGVTQSPTHLIKTRGQQVTLRCSSQSGHNTVSWYQQALGQGPQFIFQYYREEENGRGNFPPRFSGLQFPNYSSELNVNALELDDSALYLCASSLARGDYNEQFFGPGTRLTVL.

The chain combines TRBV28 with TRBJ2-7; 9 bases are a match to TRBD1. CDR3 size: 12 residues. The trim removed 10 bases at V and 3 bases at J, leaving 4 bases unmatched. CDR1 is MDHEN and CDR2 is SYDVKM in the germline V gene. DNA of the CDR3: TGTGCCACAAGACAGGGGGACTACGAGCAGTACTTC. Translation: CATRQGDYEQYF.

The chain has TRBV5-6 and TRBJ2-7; TRBD1 is a possible D gene (5 bases). The germline CDR1 and CDR2 sequences are SGHDT and YYEEEE. Trimming removed 2 bases at V and 2 bases at J, with 8 bases between. This CDR3 spans 13 amino acids. The CDR3 loop reads CASSFQGPYEQYV. In nucleotides, the CDR3 is TGTGCCAGCAGCTTCCAGGGCCCCTACGAGCAGTACGTC.

V is TRBV9 and J is TRBJ1-5; tentatively, D is TRBD1 (6 bases). Trimming pared 7 bases from V and 0 bases from J, leaving 11 bases between. Germline assignment: CDR1 SGDLS and CDR2 YYNGEE. This CDR3 spans 14 amino acids. For the CDR3, the DNA is TGTGCCAGCGGCGGGGGCATTAGCAATCAGCCCCAGCATTTT. This translates into CASGGGISNQPQHF.

The sample holds a few counts of this clonotype. The chain employs TRBV20-1 and TRBJ2-2, with TRBD2 matching over 7 bases. V trimming: 2 bases; J trimming: 2 bases; junction bases outside the gene matches: 5. CDR1 and CDR2 from the germline V gene are DFQATT and SNEGSKA (reference sequence). The CDR3 is 15 residues long. In nucleotides, the CDR3 is TGCAGTGCTAGAAGGGGACTATCTAACACCGGGGAGCTGTTTTTT. Encoded protein: CSARRGLSNTGELFF.

V usage is TRBV19 and J usage is TRBJ2-2; D is perhaps TRBD2 (5 bases). The CDR3 runs 15 residues. Trimming stripped 1 base from V and 3 bases from J, with 9 bases between. The germline CDR1 and CDR2 sequences are LNHDA and SQIVND (reference sequence). DNA for the CDR3: TGTGCCAGTAGTATAGGAGGGATCTACACCGGGGAGCTGTTTTTT. Translation gives CASSIGGIYTGELFF. The full variable domain, completed using reference TRBV19 and TRBJ2-2, is DGGITQSPKYLFRKEGQNVTLSCEQNLNHDAMYWYRQDPGQGLRLIYYSQIVNDFQKGDIAEGYSVSREKKESFPLTVTSAQKNPTAFYLCASSIGGIYTGELFFGEGSRLTVL.

This clonotype has a count of ten or more. Germline and junction disagree at one end, which may indicate a read error. The CDR3 DNA reads as TGTGCCAGCAGCTTAGTCGGGGGGAACACTGAAGCTTTCTTT. Translating it yields CASSLVGGNTEAFF. V usage is TRBV5-1 and J usage is TRBJ1-1, with D possibly being TRBD1 (5 bases). Germline assignment: CDR1 SGHRS and CDR2 YFSETQ. This CDR3 has 14 residues.